The 27 T cell receptor beta chains reported below all come from one sample, sequenced in a study of cytomegalovirus exposure and HLA in healthy donors. Both 60 Vbeta primers and 13 Jbeta primers went into the PCR. Repertoires were generated with immunoSEQ multiplex PCR, while TCRdb's copy carries only in-frame clones and drops some. The sample consists of 70,000 or so clones, 75% to 90% of them appearing once. The sequencing input was PBMCs. These receptor sequences come from a young woman in good health and CMV-seronegative.

This clone came up a few times. The rearrangement links TRBV6-6 to TRBJ2-3; D remains ambiguous. Per germline, CDR1 MNHNY and CDR2 SVGAGI (reference sequence). V was pared by 6 bases and J by 0 bases, with 7 bases between. The length of the CDR3 is 13 residues. CDR3 sequence reads: CASSLPSTDTQYF. In DNA, the CDR3 is TGTGCCAGCAGCCTACCTAGCACAGATACGCAGTATTTT.

This chain joins TRBV9 and TRBJ2-1, with 11 bases aligning to TRBD2. Germline V gene sequence: CDR1 SGDLS, CDR2 YYNGEE. The CDR3 consists of 16 residues. After removal of 4 bases from V and 6 bases from J, the junction contained 9 bases not matched to a gene. The DNA of the CDR3 is TGTGCCAGCAGCCTGACCCTAGCGGGAGGACCCAATGAGCAGTTCTTC. It is translated as CASSLTLAGGPNEQFF. The whole variable domain, filled in from reference TRBV9 and TRBJ2-1, reads DSGVTQTPKHLITATGQRVTLRCSPRSGDLSVYWYQQSLDQGLQFLIQYYNGEERAKGNILERFSAQQFPDLHSELNLSSLELGDSALYFCASSLTLAGGPNEQFFGPGTRLTVL.

The chain links TRBV18 to TRBJ2-5; 8 nucleotides align to TRBD2. V trimming: 4 bases; J trimming: 5 bases; junction bases outside the gene matches: 9. CDR3 length: 15 amino acids. Germline V gene lookup returns CDR1 KGHSH and CDR2 LQKENI. The CDR3 bases are TGTGCCAGCTCACTCCTACTAGCGGCGGCGGAGACCCAGTACTTC. Translated: CASSLLLAAAETQYF.

The chain carries TRBV6-5 and TRBJ1-2; D perhaps matches TRBD1 (6 bases). Germline loops: CDR1 MNHEY, CDR2 SVGAGI. V gave up 7 bases and J gave up 4 bases, with 13 bases separating them. This CDR3 comprises 13 residues. The CDR3 loop is CASNKQGSYGYTF. In DNA form, the CDR3 reads TGTGCCAGCAACAAACAGGGTAGCTATGGCTACACCTTC.

The CDR3 here is CASSLANRGTNEKLFF. The CDR3 coding sequence is TGTGCCAGCAGCCTTGCTAACAGGGGGACTAATGAAAAACTGTTTTTT. V usage is TRBV14 and J usage is TRBJ1-4; 8 positions agree with TRBD1. Germline CDR1 is SGHDN and CDR2 is FVKESK. CDR3 length equals 16 residues. V was clipped by 4 bases and J by 2 bases; unmatched bases: 6.

With respect to this clone: The identical CDR3 is also encoded by other nucleotide sequences in the sample. The chain links TRBV6-6 to TRBJ2-7; 8 positions match TRBD1. Losses at the gene ends were 6 bases for V and 3 bases for J; bases not matched to a gene: 4. The germline gives CDR1 MNHNY, CDR2 SVGAGI (reference sequence). The length of the CDR3 is 13 residues. DNA of the CDR3: TGTGCCAGCAGCCGAGACAGGGGCTACGAGCAGTACTTC. Its translation is CASSRDRGYEQYF.

This clone was seen only a few times. The rearrangement links TRBV6-6 to TRBJ1-3; D not resolved. Trimming removed 6 bases at V and 5 bases at J, with 14 bases between. The CDR3 covers 14 residues. Per germline, CDR1 MNHNY and CDR2 SVGAGI (reference sequence). CDR3 sequence reads: CASSPAGGRNTIYF. DNA of the CDR3: TGTGCCAGCAGCCCCGCGGGAGGGAGAAACACCATATATTTT.

Comment on this clone: The same CDR3 is also encoded by other DNA sequences in this sample. V is TRBV7-3 and J is TRBJ1-1; D is ambiguous. CDR3 length: 13 residues. Germline CDR1 SGHTA, CDR2 FQGTGA. V lost 3 bases to trimming and J lost 2 bases, with 7 bases between them. The CDR3 loop reads CASSFGENTEAFF. CDR3 DNA: TGTGCCAGCAGCTTCGGGGAAAACACTGAAGCTTTCTTT.

This chain's CDR3 is CASSIGGLARASTDTQYF. CDR3 DNA sequence: TGTGCCAGTAGTATAGGTGGGCTAGCGAGAGCTAGCACAGATACGCAGTATTTT. This rearrangement joins TRBV19 to TRBJ2-3, with a possible D match to TRBD2 (6 bases). Between the trimmed V and J ends, which lost 1 base and 0 bases, there was a span of 17 bases. The CDR3 has 18 residues. Germline V gene data show CDR1 as LNHDA and CDR2 as SQIVND (reference sequence). The whole variable domain, filled in from reference TRBV19 and TRBJ2-3, reads DGGITQSPKYLFRKEGQNVTLSCEQNLNHDAMYWYRQDPGQGLRLIYYSQIVNDFQKGDIAEGYSVSREKKESFPLTVTSAQKNPTAFYLCASSIGGLARASTDTQYFGPGTRLTVL.

The rearrangement uses TRBV4-2 and TRBJ2-1, with 9 bases identical to TRBD2. The ends lost 0 bases at V and 4 bases at J; junction bases unmatched: 1. CDR1 LGHNA and CDR2 YNFKEQ come from the germline V gene. The length of the CDR3 is 15 residues. DNA of the CDR3: TGTGCCAGCAGCCAAGAGCGGGAGGGGTACAATGAGCAGTTCTTC. Its translation: CASSQEREGYNEQFF.

The chain carries TRBV5-1 and TRBJ2-5; D ambiguous. The end of the DNA is better explained by TRBJ2-7, so the J call may be wrong. CDR3 length: 13 residues. Germline V gives CDR1 SGHRS, CDR2 YFSETQ. In nucleotides, the CDR3 is TGCGCCAGCAGCTTGGGAGAGCCCTACGAGCAGTACTTC. This gives the protein CASSLGEPYEQYF.

The chain has TRBV30 and TRBJ1-2; no reliable D call. The V end was cut by 2 bases, the J end by 5 bases, with 15 bases between. Germline CDR1 GTSNPN, CDR2 SVGIG (reference sequence). The CDR3 is made up of 14 amino acids. CDR3 in amino acids: CAWSQRSRGYGYTF. The CDR3 DNA sequence: TGTGCCTGGAGTCAACGGTCCCGAGGGTATGGCTACACCTTC.

This chain joins TRBV4-2 and TRBJ2-1, with 9 bases fitting TRBD2. Germline-derived CDR1 and CDR2 are LGHNA and YNFKEQ. Trimming at V came to 2 bases and at J to 11 bases, leaving 10 bases not matched to a gene. CDR3 size: 15 residues. The CDR3 here is CASSQRGRENLKQFF. The CDR3 nucleotides read TGTGCCAGCAGCCAACGCGGGAGGGAGAATTTAAAGCAGTTCTTC.

V is TRBV29-1 and J is TRBJ1-2; 7 nucleotides agree with TRBD1. The CDR3 totals 13 residues. The junction had 5 bases not matched to a gene; V was cut back by 3 bases and J by 4 bases. Germline V gene data show CDR1 as SQVTM and CDR2 as ANQGSEA. The DNA for the CDR3 is TGCAGCGTTGAGGGGACAGAGTTCTATGGCTACACCTTC. This translates into CSVEGTEFYGYTF.

This chain uses TRBV4-3 with TRBJ2-4; TRBD1 matches at 7 bases. The V segment lost 2 bases and the J segment 2 bases; nucleotides outside the gene matches: 3. The CDR3 has 15 residues. The germline V gene has CDR1 LGHNA and CDR2 YSLEER. CDR3 residues: CASSQLQGTKNIQYF. The CDR3 DNA is TGCGCCAGCAGCCAACTACAGGGGACCAAAAACATTCAGTACTTC.

The chain uses TRBV28 and TRBJ2-3; D is undetermined. The CDR3 totals 16 residues. The V end was cut by 5 bases, the J end by 0 bases, with 15 bases between. Germline-derived CDR1 and CDR2 are MDHEN and SYDVKM. The CDR3 loop reads CASSPLVHPSTDTQYF. CDR3 DNA: TGTGCCAGCAGTCCTCTCGTACACCCAAGCACAGATACGCAGTATTTT.

This chain connects TRBV10-1 to TRBJ2-1; TRBD2 matches at 11 bases. The CDR3 is 15 amino acids. The V and J ends lost 2 bases and 6 bases, in that order; junction bases with no gene match: 3. Germline V CDR1 and CDR2: WNHNN, SYGVQD (reference sequence). The CDR3 sequence: CASSEGTSGSNEQFF. For the CDR3, the DNA is TGCGCCAGCAGTGAGGGGACTAGCGGATCCAATGAGCAGTTCTTC.

The CDR3 sequence is CATSRGGDGRGNTIYF. CDR3 bases: TGTGCCACCAGCAGGGGTGGAGATGGGAGAGGAAACACCATATATTTT. J is TRBJ1-3 and V is TRBV15; D not resolved. Germline V CDR1 and CDR2: LNHNV, YYDKDF (reference sequence). CDR3 size: 16 residues. With 3 bases removed from V and 4 bases from J, the gap between germline ends came to 16 bases.

The genes are TRBV29-1 and TRBJ1-5; D may be TRBD1 (6 bases). The CDR3 runs to 13 residues. Per the germline V gene, CDR1 is SQVTM and CDR2 is ANQGSEA. Deletions cut 6 bases from V and 0 bases from J, with 9 bases between. CDR3 residues: CSVADSSNQPQHF. CDR3 nucleotides: TGCAGCGTCGCGGACAGTAGCAATCAGCCCCAGCATTTT.

This clone was picked up a small number of times. V gene TRBV19 combines with J gene TRBJ2-3; TRBD2 matches at 7 bases. CDR1 LNHDA and CDR2 SQIVND come from the germline V gene (reference sequence). Germline trimming cut 4 bases from V and 1 base from J; bases unmatched to any gene: 2. The CDR3 spans 14 residues. The DNA for the CDR3 is TGTGCCAGTAGTAGCGGGAGTGGCACAGATACGCAGTATTTT. Its translation is CASSSGSGTDTQYF.

This clone was seen more than once but under ten times. The chain recombines TRBV4-1 with TRBJ2-6; 8 nucleotides agree with TRBD1. V was pared by 2 bases and J by 4 bases, with 10 bases of the junction left unmatched. Germline V gene lookup returns CDR1 MGHRA and CDR2 YSYEKL. The CDR3 is 18 amino acids. The DNA of the CDR3 is TGCGCCAGCAGCCAACCGTCCAGGGGGCCGGGAGGGGCCAACGTCCTGACTTTC. As protein: CASSQPSRGPGGANVLTF.

J is TRBJ2-5 and V is TRBV29-1; TRBD1 aligns across 7 bases. TRBJ2-7 matches the DNA end more closely, so the J call is doubtful. The CDR3 has 12 residues. Germline loops: CDR1 SQVTM, CDR2 ANQGSEA. Here the CDR3 DNA reads TGCAGCGCTGGGGACAGCTCCTACGAGCAGTACTTC. Its protein product is CSAGDSSYEQYF.

The chain recombines TRBV28 with TRBJ1-1; D gene ambiguous. CDR1 MDHEN and CDR2 SYDVKM come from the germline V gene. The CDR3 has 16 amino acids. Trimming took 5 bases from V and 5 from J, leaving 21 bases between them. CDR3 amino acids: CASSDTTELTGTEAFF. The DNA for the CDR3 is TGTGCCAGCAGTGATACCACGGAGTTAACGGGAACTGAAGCTTTCTTT.

The rearrangement links TRBV5-1 to TRBJ2-1; 7 bases are a match to TRBD2. CDR1 is SGHRS and CDR2 is YFSETQ in the germline V gene. The junction had 7 bases not matched to a gene; V was cut back by 4 bases and J by 6 bases. The CDR3 has 14 residues. This chain's CDR3 is CASSPDPSGNEQFF. In DNA form, the CDR3 reads TGCGCCAGCAGCCCGGACCCTAGCGGCAATGAGCAGTTCTTC. The variable domain in full, completed from reference TRBV5-1 and TRBJ2-1, reads KAGVTQTPRYLIKTRGQQVTLSCSPISGHRSVSWYQQTPGQGLQFLFEYFSETQRNKGNFPGRFSGRQFSNSRSEMNVSTLELGDSALYLCASSPDPSGNEQFFGPGTRLTVL.

The chain is built from TRBV6-4 and TRBJ1-6; D gene ambiguous. This CDR3 contains 14 residues. Per germline, CDR1 MRHNA and CDR2 SNTAGT. V dropped 6 bases and J dropped 7 bases, with 13 bases sitting between them. The CDR3 protein is CASSLGEANSPLHF. As DNA, the CDR3 is TGTGCCAGCAGCCTCGGGGAGGCGAATTCACCCCTCCACTTT.

This rearrangement joins TRBV27 to TRBJ1-2; 11 bases are shared with TRBD1. The CDR3 is 14 residues long. V dropped 2 bases and J dropped 4; count of bases not matched to a gene: 0. Looked up from germline, CDR1 is MNHEY and CDR2 is SMNVEV (reference sequence). CDR3 coding DNA: TGTGCCAGCAGTTTAGGGACAGGGGGCTATGGCTACACCTTC. This encodes CASSLGTGGYGYTF.

This chain links TRBV28 with TRBJ2-7; 12 bases fit TRBD1. Germline CDR1 MDHEN, CDR2 SYDVKM. The CDR3 is 15 residues long. V lost 3 bases to trimming and J lost 1 base; unmatched junction nucleotides: 1. CDR3 amino acids: CASSLGQGASYEQYF. The CDR3 DNA sequence: TGTGCCAGCAGTTTGGGACAGGGGGCTTCCTACGAGCAGTACTTC.